This T cell receptor (beta chain) was sequenced in a study of T cell changes during pregnancy in multiple sclerosis. Only in-frame clones appear in the TCRdb table, and some are missing; sequencing was by immunoSEQ multiplex PCR. This table holds 29,000 or so clones, roughly 90% found once. The CDR3 runs to 15 residues. Trimming left V 1 base short and J 7 bases short, with 14 bases between. The germline CDR1 and CDR2 sequences are SGHTA and FQGNSA. The sample here was CD8+ T cells from peripheral blood mononuclear cells, taken after pregnancy. V gene TRBV7-2 combines with J gene TRBJ2-1; D not resolved. The TCR sequence derives from a female donor with multiple sclerosis, enrolled in a pregnancy study. The CDR3, as DNA: TGTGCCAGCAGCTTAGGCCTCGTGATGAGGAATGAGCAGTTCTTC. Residues: CASSLGLVMRNEQFF. Combining the CDR3 with reference TRBV7-2 and TRBJ2-1 gives the whole variable domain GAGVSQSPSNKVTEKGKDVELRCDPISGHTALYWYRQSLGQGLEFLIYFQGNSAPDKSGLPSDRFSAERTGGSVSTLTIQRTQQEDSAVYLCASSLGLVMRNEQFFGPGTRLTVL.